The 22 T cell receptor beta chains below all came from one sample that was sequenced in a study of glioma-infiltrating T cells. The iRepertoire nested amplicon-rescue multiplex PCR amplified TCR alpha and beta CDR3s from RNA. TCRdb ran MiXCR on the multiplex PCR reads and lists one entry per CDR3 protein. The sample has about 410,000 distinct CDR3 sequences, 35% to 45% seen once; the top ten hold around 12%. The specimen was glioma tissue, nonneoplastic brain tissue, or PBMCs (not recorded which). The receptors here all came from a human donor with low-grade glioma or glioblastoma, undergoing nonglioma brain surgery, or in good health (not recorded which).

The rearrangement links TRBV11-2 to TRBJ2-2; 10 positions match TRBD2. CDR1 and CDR2 (germline): SGHAT, FQNNGV. The CDR3 extends over 16 amino acids. The V segment lost 1 base and the J segment 6 bases; nucleotides outside the gene matches: 5. The CDR3 reads CASSLGYLAGAGELFF. CDR3 DNA: TGTGCCAGCAGCTTAGGTTACCTAGCGGGAGCCGGGGAGCTGTTTTTT.

In the case of this clonotype: A clone one base away is much larger, so this may be a read error. This chain uses TRBV4-1 with TRBJ1-1; D not resolved. The CDR3 has 15 amino acids. Germline CDR1 MGHRA, CDR2 YSYEKL. CDR3 amino acids: CASGQALLRNTEAFF. DNA of the CDR3: TGCGCCAGCGGCCAAGCACTTCTCAGGAACACTGAAGCTTTCTTT.

This clonotype is judged medium-sized (0.01 to 0.1%). V gene TRBV27 combines with J gene TRBJ1-5; the match to TRBD1 covers 8 bases. The junction had 3 bases not matched to a gene; V was cut back by 2 bases and J by 6 bases. The CDR3 has 14 amino acids. Germline lookup yields CDR1 MNHEY and CDR2 SMNVEV (reference sequence). CDR3 residues: CASSLGQGSQPQHF. In DNA form, the CDR3 reads TGTGCCAGCAGTTTAGGACAGGGAAGTCAGCCCCAGCATTTT.

This chain links TRBV29-1 with TRBJ2-3; D tentatively fits TRBD1 or TRBD2 (6 bases each). The CDR3 has 16 amino acids. The germline CDR1 and CDR2 sequences are SQVTM and ANQGSEA. V lost 0 bases and J 0 bases, leaving 13 bases between the germline ends. This chain's CDR3 is CSVEDGGTSSTDTQYF. The CDR3 DNA reads as TGCAGCGTTGAAGATGGGGGGACATCTAGCACAGATACGCAGTATTTT.

This chain joins TRBV12-3 or TRBV12-4 and TRBJ2-7; 7 bases map to TRBD1. V lost 3 bases to trimming and J lost 3 bases; unmatched junction nucleotides: 5. The CDR3 is 14 amino acids. The CDR3 DNA reads as TGTGCCAGCAGTTTCGAAAGGGGGCACTACGAGCAGTACTTC. Translation: CASSFERGHYEQYF.

Many counts were recorded for this clonotype. V is TRBV28 and J is TRBJ1-1, with 9 bases that match TRBD1. V lost 7 bases to trimming and J lost 7 bases; unmatched junction nucleotides: 7. Germline CDR1 and CDR2: MDHEN and SYDVKM. The CDR3 length is 13 residues. CDR3 loop: CASTLQGALEAFF. Here the CDR3 DNA reads TGTGCCAGCACCCTACAGGGGGCCCTTGAAGCTTTCTTT.

As to this clonotype: A much larger clone differs by one base, so this may be a read error. V is TRBV27 and J is TRBJ2-3; the D gene is possibly TRBD2 (5 bases). Germline loops: CDR1 MNHEY, CDR2 SMNVEV (reference sequence). The length of the CDR3 is 14 residues. V was cut by 7 bases and J by 2 bases, with 13 bases left in between. This CDR3 is CASTNLDFTDTQYF. CDR3 bases: TGTGCCAGCACCAACCTGGACTTCACAGATACGCAGTATTTT.

V usage is TRBV5-4 and J usage is TRBJ1-1, with D uncertain. The CDR3 sequence is 15 residues long. Per the germline V gene, CDR1 is SGHNT and CDR2 is YYREEE (reference sequence). V gave up 4 bases and J gave up 0 bases, with 13 bases separating them. The CDR3 region is CASSANAEMNTEAFF. The CDR3 nucleotides are TGTGCCAGCAGCGCGAACGCCGAGATGAACACTGAAGCTTTCTTT.

V and J are TRBV20-1 and TRBJ1-3, with no clear D. V was cut by 5 bases and J by 3 bases, with 11 bases left in between. This CDR3 region has 13 residues. Germline V gene sequence: CDR1 DFQATT, CDR2 SNEGSKA (reference sequence). This CDR3 reads CSAHSSFGNTIYF. The CDR3 DNA is TGCAGTGCTCACAGTAGCTTTGGAAACACCATATATTTT.

The rearrangement joins TRBV28 to TRBJ1-1; a possible D gene is TRBD1 (5 bases). This CDR3 contains 15 residues. Germline V CDR1 and CDR2: MDHEN, SYDVKM. Trimming shortened V by 1 base and J by 3 bases, and 12 bases separated the two germline ends. The CDR3: CASSLLERGDTEAFF. In nucleotides, the CDR3 is TGTGCCAGCAGTTTATTGGAAAGGGGAGACACTGAAGCTTTCTTT.

The rearrangement uses TRBV7-2 and TRBJ1-2; a possible D gene is TRBD1 (6 bases). The germline V gene has CDR1 SGHTA and CDR2 FQGNSA. The CDR3 totals 16 residues. V dropped 3 bases and J dropped 7 bases, with 21 bases sitting between them. Written as DNA, the CDR3 is TGTGCCAGCAGCTTGGGTTCGGGGGCCACATTCGGTGGCTACACCTTC. Translated, it gives CASSLGSGATFGGYTF.

At least ten counts were recorded for this clonotype. The chain recombines TRBV11-2 with TRBJ1-3; possible D gene TRBD1, 6 bases. Germline CDR1 SGHAT, CDR2 FQNNGV. CDR3 length: 15 residues. Between the trimmed V and J ends, which lost 3 bases and 4 bases, there was a span of 13 bases. The CDR3 region has the DNA TGTGCCAGCAGCTTCGTCAGGGGCGCAGGAAACACCATATATTTT. This codes for CASSFVRGAGNTIYF.

Many counts were recorded for this clonotype. The V call is TRBV7-2, the J call TRBJ2-3; D uncertain. Between the trimmed V and J ends, which lost 6 bases and 2 bases, there was a span of 9 bases. The CDR3 totals 13 residues. CDR1 and CDR2 (germline): SGHTA, FQGNSA. The CDR3 spells CASSTGPTDTQYF. The CDR3 DNA is TGTGCCAGCAGTACCGGACCCACAGATACGCAGTATTTT.

Points on this clonotype: The junction shows a germline mismatch at one end, possibly a read error. The chain joins TRBV7-2 to TRBJ2-5; 9 bases align to TRBD1. The CDR3 length is 15 residues. Per the germline V gene, CDR1 is SGHTA and CDR2 is FQGNSA. CDR3 in amino acids: CASSLGIQGAWTKYF. The CDR3 DNA reads TGTGCCAGCAGCTTGGGAATACAGGGGGCTTGGACCAAGTACTTC.

This rearrangement joins TRBV2 to TRBJ2-7, with a tentative D call TRBD2 (5 bases). Between the trimmed V and J ends, which lost 2 bases and 8 bases, there was a span of 19 bases. The CDR3 runs to 15 residues. CDR1 is SNHLY, CDR2 FYNNEI, per germline. CDR3 in amino acids: CASSESSPSYNKQYF. DNA for the CDR3: TGTGCCAGCAGTGAATCTAGCCCCTCCTACAATAAGCAGTACTTC.

About this clonotype itself: This sequence may be a read error, since a much larger clone differs from it by one base. The CDR3: CASSLRMNTGALFF. Here the CDR3 DNA reads TGTGCCAGCAGCTTGAGGATGAACACCGGGGCGCTGTTTTTT. The chain is built from TRBV7-9 and TRBJ2-2; D might be TRBD1 or TRBD2, each matching 5 bases. The CDR3 contains 14 residues. Germline V gives CDR1 SEHNR, CDR2 FQNEAQ (reference sequence).

The rearrangement joins TRBV7-2 to TRBJ2-7, with no clear D. Germline loops: CDR1 SGHTA, CDR2 FQGNSA. The CDR3 has 13 residues. The germline V and J ends were trimmed by 3 bases and 6 bases, with 12 bases remaining between them. CDR3 coding DNA: TGTGCCAGCAGCTTCTTCGAGGACGGCGAGCAGTACTTC. Protein sequence: CASSFFEDGEQYF.

In the case of this clonotype: Being one base from a much bigger clone, this may be a read error. The genes are TRBV3-1 and TRBJ2-1; 10 bases fit TRBD2. In germline, CDR1 is LGHDT, CDR2 YNNKEL (reference sequence). There are 15 residues in the CDR3. Here the CDR3 reads CASSRSGRTYNEQLF. The CDR3 nucleotides are TGTGCCAGCAGCCGTAGCGGGAGGACGTACAATGAGCAGCTCTTC.

This clonotype was seen more than once but under ten times. This chain joins TRBV20-1 and TRBJ2-1; TRBD2 aligns across 7 bases. The CDR3 covers 14 residues. The germline V gene encodes CDR1 DFQATT and CDR2 SNEGSKA (reference sequence). J lost 4 bases, V lost 0 bases, and 3 bases had no gene match. The CDR3 nucleotides are TGCAGTGCTAGAGATGCTAGCGGTTACAATGAGCAGTTCTTC. This sequence encodes CSARDASGYNEQFF.

Note on this clonotype: An end of the junction differs from the germline gene, which may be a read error. The V and J genes are TRBV5-4 and TRBJ2-1; tentatively, D is TRBD1 (5 bases). Germline V gene sequence: CDR1 SGHNT, CDR2 YYREEE (reference sequence). The CDR3 contains 15 residues. CDR3 nucleotide sequence: TGTGCCAGCATCTTGATAGTAGGGGCCTACAATGAGCAGTTCTTC. Residues: CASILIVGAYNEQFF.

V is TRBV20-1 and J is TRBJ2-4; possibly TRBD2 for D (6 bases). V lost 7 bases and J lost 0, with 10 bases in between. The CDR3 spans 13 residues. Germline V gene lookup returns CDR1 DFQATT and CDR2 SNEGSKA (reference sequence). The CDR3 loop reads CSGLGLAKNIQYF. The CDR3, as DNA: TGCAGTGGACTAGGACTAGCCAAAAACATTCAGTACTTC.

This clonotype was seen more than once but under ten times. This chain uses TRBV19 with TRBJ1-1, with 9 bases fitting TRBD1. The CDR3 is made up of 16 amino acids. Trimming cost V 6 bases and J 2 bases; bases outside gene matches: 10. Germline loops: CDR1 LNHDA, CDR2 SQIVND (reference sequence). The CDR3 spells CASRPLNRGRNTEAFF. In DNA form, the CDR3 reads TGTGCCAGTAGGCCCCTTAACAGGGGGCGAAACACTGAAGCTTTCTTT.